This paragraph reports one TCR beta chain. This entry is derived from a study of blood T cell repertoires in COVID-19. Original methodology: For nucleated cells, counts were estimated from reference gene primer amplification. Only in-frame clones appear in the TCRdb table, and some are missing; sequencing was by immunoSEQ multiplex PCR. V and J calls and clone size follow that table, whereas D and trimming were derived from the DNA. The data contain 200,000 to 300,000 clones, 70% to 90% of them singletons. Trimming pared 5 bases from V and 5 bases from J, leaving 12 bases between. This CDR3 has 13 amino acids.

This receptor was obtained from a woman in her fifties or sixties with acute or convalescent COVID-19. The chain employs TRBV12-3 or TRBV12-4 and TRBJ1-1; no clear D gene. The sample was peripheral blood. The CDR3 DNA sequence: TGTGCCAGCAGTCGGGAACGTATGACTGAAGCTTTCTTT. Translated: CASSRERMTEAFF.